These T cell receptor beta chains were read from a single sample in a study of a mutant IDH1 vaccine in newly diagnosed glioma. TCRdb's copy holds only in-frame clones and misses some; the assay was immunoSEQ multiplex PCR. The sample contains some 61,000 clones, approximately 86% of which appear only once. The sequencing used PBMCs, collected from a glioma patient treated with radiotherapy, temozolomide or both. These receptors came from a man younger than 40 with glioma. The CDR3 runs from the conserved cysteine through the conserved F or W. Each record gives: clone size, D gene, J gene, V gene, CDR3 protein, CDR3 DNA. The D gene is left open where the match is weak. A row's size may be missing; if present it is once, few, many or a size class.

clone size: -; D gene: -; J gene: TRBJ2-7; V gene: TRBV28; CDR3 protein: CASSFLGTTYEQYF; CDR3 DNA: TGTGCCAGCAGTTTTCTCGGTACGACCTACGAGCAGTACTTC
clone size: -; D gene: -; J gene: TRBJ2-1; V gene: TRBV18; CDR3 protein: CASSPGTTGASEQFF; CDR3 DNA: TGTGCCAGCTCACCCGGGACAACTGGGGCGAGTGAGCAGTTCTTC
clone size: -; D gene: -; J gene: TRBJ2-3; V gene: TRBV6-1; CDR3 protein: CASRLTGRDTQYF; CDR3 DNA: TGTGCCAGCAGGCTAACAGGGAGGGATACGCAGTATTTT
clone size: once; D gene: -; J gene: TRBJ2-7; V gene: TRBV5-4; CDR3 protein: CASSLEPMGEQYF; CDR3 DNA: TGTGCCAGCAGCTTGGAGCCTATGGGGGAGCAGTACTTC
clone size: -; D gene: -; J gene: TRBJ1-6; V gene: TRBV7-9; CDR3 protein: CASSEGGLKASPLHF; CDR3 DNA: TGTGCCAGCAGTGAAGGGGGGTTGAAGGCCTCACCCCTCCACTTT
clone size: -; D gene: -; J gene: TRBJ2-3; V gene: TRBV2; CDR3 protein: CASSVPVADTQYF; CDR3 DNA: TGTGCCAGCAGTGTTCCAGTTGCAGATACGCAGTATTTT
clone size: -; D gene: -; J gene: TRBJ2-7; V gene: TRBV2; CDR3 protein: CASSEATLRTINEQYF; CDR3 DNA: TGTGCCAGCAGTGAAGCGACCCTCCGAACGATCAACGAGCAGTACTTC
clone size: few; D gene: -; J gene: TRBJ1-1; V gene: TRBV7-9; CDR3 protein: CASSPVGLNTEAFF; CDR3 DNA: TGTGCCAGCAGCCCGGTGGGTTTGAACACTGAAGCTTTCTTT
clone size: -; D gene: TRBD1; J gene: TRBJ2-4; V gene: TRBV7-6; CDR3 protein: CASSLGRTGDRYIQYF; CDR3 DNA: TGTGCCAGCAGCTTAGGGAGGACAGGGGACCGATACATTCAGTACTTC
clone size: -; D gene: TRBD1; J gene: TRBJ2-7; V gene: TRBV7-9; CDR3 protein: CASSSRDRGYEQYF; CDR3 DNA: TGTGCCAGCAGCTCCCGGGACAGGGGTTACGAGCAGTACTTC
clone size: -; D gene: TRBD1; J gene: TRBJ1-2; V gene: TRBV5-1; CDR3 protein: CASSPRQGNYGYTF; CDR3 DNA: TGCGCCAGCAGCCCCCGACAGGGAAACTATGGCTACACCTTC